The following is a T cell receptor (beta chain) sequence with its context. Only one count was recorded for this clone. Its antigen is still unknown. No much larger clone is present one base from it, and per-base qualities are unavailable. The data were taken from a study of blood T cell repertoires in COVID-19 (TCRdb year 2020). With respect to the entire study: Samples from collaborators originated in the United States, Italy and Spain and spanned both the acute and convalescent phases of COVID-19. The material from the prospective study consisted of cDNA or gDNA derived from T cells, B-cell-depleted T cells, or PBMCs. Deeply sampled blood TCRbeta repertoires from subjects exposed to, actively infected with, or recovered from COVID-19 were included in the dataset. The repertoires were made available in a free public database intended to serve as a resource for research on the immune response to SARS-CoV-2. The samples were drawn from two sources: the first 160 participants of the ongoing ImmuneRACE study, and fewer than 1,500 subjects contributed by 6 global collaborators. The sample metadata nearly always contained a de-identified subject ID, COVID-19 status, age in years and sex. HLA class I and class II types, where available, came from metadata supplied by the sample provider rather than from assay-based typing.

TCRbeta CDR3 regions were amplified from genomic DNA using the immunoSEQ Assay, a bias-controlled multiplex PCR. As for how the authors treated the data: The number of nucleated cells in each sample was estimated by amplification of reference gene primers within the assay. Sequence reads were collapsed and filtered to measure the absolute abundance of every unique TCRbeta CDR3 rearrangement. For each sample, productive Simpson clonality was calculated as the square root of Simpson's diversity index across productive rearrangements. This immuneACCESS table, as held by TCRdb, lists in-frame sequences with V and J called but not all clones. Of the missing ones, under half trace to an unresolved V gene in checked studies; the others have no known cause. Clonal size and the V and J genes are those of that table, whereas D and trimming came from the DNA. In all, the sample holds 300,000 to 400,000 clones, and 90% of those were seen once. Clones ranked in the top ten supply 2.9% of the sample.

One collaborating source in Seattle enrolled patients while the patients were actively infected and followed the patients over time throughout the course of disease. Whole blood was collected in K2EDTA tubes by collaborating institutions according to the institutions' own protocols. For TCRbeta analysis, collaborators shipped samples in one of three forms: frozen whole blood, isolated PBMCs, or DNA extracted from either of those sample types. The paper's findings and limits, for the study overall: Clinical and demographic metadata were provided uncurated, with the amount varying by source and participant.

The CDR3 starts with the cysteine, ends with the phenylalanine, and has 16 residues. The sequence is cut down to CDR3 DNA, 48 bases in frame from base 1. The CDR1 and CDR2 encoded by the germline V gene are MNHNS and SASEGT. V and J are trimmed by 2 bases and 5 bases, and the gene matches miss 9 bases of the junction. This clonotype originated in a woman in her thirties with COVID-19, enrolled during active disease. The chain joins TRBV6-1 to TRBJ1-5, with TRBD1 identical over 7 junction bases. The sample was peripheral blood. The bases are TGTGCCAGCAGTGAAACCGGGCAGAGGGGGCATCAGCCCCAGCATTTT. Its coded protein is CASSETGQRGHQPQHF.